The clone carrying this T cell receptor (beta chain) has a single count. The sample comes from a study of control samples from healthy donors and cancer patients. The V end lost 0 bases, the J end lost 0 bases, and 9 bases lay between the germline ends. This CDR3 is built from 16 residues. Germline V gene data show CDR1 as WSHSY and CDR2 as SAAADI. Sequenced by immunoSEQ multiplex PCR; TCRdb stores in-frame clones only, minus some. The sample yields about 160,000 clones, around 96% seen once. Sample: blood. The chain recombines TRBV10-2 with TRBJ2-1, with D maybe TRBD2 (5 bases). The TCR originated in a woman aged 25-40 years in good health. This chain's CDR3 is CASSESSGVSYNEQFF. The CDR3 DNA sequence: TGCGCCAGCAGTGAGTCGAGCGGAGTCTCCTACAATGAGCAGTTCTTC.